This T cell receptor (beta chain) appears in the sequencing data of a study of identical twins. Regarding the study as a whole: Insertions were fewer in abundant cord blood beta clonotypes, whereas memory repertoires showed none of this pattern. The study found weaker excess twin sharing in beta out-of-frame sequences.

CDR1 SGHTA and CDR2 FQGNSA come from the germline V gene. Losses at the gene ends were 1 base for V and 6 bases for J; bases not matched to a gene: 4. The length of the CDR3 is 15 residues. TCRdb re-analysed the 5' RACE reads in MiXCR, keeping a single row per CDR3 protein. This sample has some 560,000 distinct CDR3 sequences; around 9.6% occur once, and the top ten carry more than 2.5%. Comments on this clonotype: Its specificity is not known.

The data also belong to a second study, concerning yellow fever vaccine responses in identical twins.

This TCR derives from a young woman in good health. Sequencing was performed on PBMCs. The chain uses TRBV7-2 and TRBJ2-1; 9 positions agree with TRBD2. CDR3 in amino acids: CASSLGLAEGNEQFF. In nucleotides, the CDR3 is TGTGCCAGCAGCTTAGGACTAGCGGAGGGCAATGAGCAGTTCTTC.